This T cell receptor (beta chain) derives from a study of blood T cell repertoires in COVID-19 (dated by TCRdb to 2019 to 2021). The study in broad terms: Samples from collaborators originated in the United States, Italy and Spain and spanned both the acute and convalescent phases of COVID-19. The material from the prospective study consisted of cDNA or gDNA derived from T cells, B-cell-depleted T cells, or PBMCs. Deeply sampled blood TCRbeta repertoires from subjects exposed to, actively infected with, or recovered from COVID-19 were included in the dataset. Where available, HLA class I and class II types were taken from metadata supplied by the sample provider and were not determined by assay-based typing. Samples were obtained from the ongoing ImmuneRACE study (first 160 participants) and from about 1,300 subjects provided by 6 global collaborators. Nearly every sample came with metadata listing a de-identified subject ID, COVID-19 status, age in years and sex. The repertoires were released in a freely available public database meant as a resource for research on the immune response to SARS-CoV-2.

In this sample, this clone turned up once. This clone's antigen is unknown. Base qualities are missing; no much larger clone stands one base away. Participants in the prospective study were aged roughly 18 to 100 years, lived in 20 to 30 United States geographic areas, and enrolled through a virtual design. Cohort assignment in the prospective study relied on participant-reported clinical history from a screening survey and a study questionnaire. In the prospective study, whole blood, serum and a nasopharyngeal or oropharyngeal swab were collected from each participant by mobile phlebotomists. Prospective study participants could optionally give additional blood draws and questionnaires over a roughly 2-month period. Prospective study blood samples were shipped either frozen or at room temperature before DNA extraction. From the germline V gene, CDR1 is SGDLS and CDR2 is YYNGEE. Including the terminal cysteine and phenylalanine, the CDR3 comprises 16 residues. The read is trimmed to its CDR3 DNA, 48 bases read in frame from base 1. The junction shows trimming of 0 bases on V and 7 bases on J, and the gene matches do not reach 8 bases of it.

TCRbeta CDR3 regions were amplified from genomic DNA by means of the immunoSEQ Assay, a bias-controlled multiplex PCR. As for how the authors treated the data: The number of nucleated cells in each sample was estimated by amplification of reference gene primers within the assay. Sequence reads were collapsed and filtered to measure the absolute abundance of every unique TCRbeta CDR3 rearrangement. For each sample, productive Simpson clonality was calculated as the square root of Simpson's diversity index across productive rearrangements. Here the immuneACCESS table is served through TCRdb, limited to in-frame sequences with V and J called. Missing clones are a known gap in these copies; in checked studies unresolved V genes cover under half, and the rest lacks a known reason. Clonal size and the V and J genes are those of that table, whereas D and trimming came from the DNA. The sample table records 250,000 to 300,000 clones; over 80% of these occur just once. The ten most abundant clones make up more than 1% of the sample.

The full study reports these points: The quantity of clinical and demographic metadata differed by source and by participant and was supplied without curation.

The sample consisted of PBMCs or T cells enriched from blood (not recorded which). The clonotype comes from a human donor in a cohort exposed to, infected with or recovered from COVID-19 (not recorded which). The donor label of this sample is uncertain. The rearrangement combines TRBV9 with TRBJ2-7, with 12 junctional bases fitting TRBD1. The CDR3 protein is CASSVAPGQGAGEQYF. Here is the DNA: TGTGCCAGCAGCGTAGCACCGGGACAGGGGGCGGGGGAGCAGTACTTC.